This T cell receptor beta chain was sequenced for a study of cytomegalovirus exposure and HLA in healthy donors. Study conclusions and caveats: Accurate prediction of most subjects' HLA-A and HLA-B alleles from TCR beta sequences was reported. A later analysis associated 16,951 TCR beta sequences with HLA alleles at a 0.05 false discovery rate. CMV serostatus was the only recorded immune exposure for donors.

Turning to this clone: The target antigen is unknown.

Researchers ran the PCR with 60 Vbeta and 13 Jbeta primers. Sequenced by immunoSEQ multiplex PCR; TCRdb stores in-frame clones only, minus some. The repertoire table contains 150,000 to 200,000 clones. The length of the CDR3 is 13 residues. Trimming stripped 5 bases from V and 8 bases from J, with 16 bases between. The germline CDR1 and CDR2 sequences are MDHEN and SYDVKM. Specimen: PBMCs. The source of this sequence is a woman aged 55-69 years in good health and CMV-seronegative. The chain employs TRBV28 and TRBJ2-7; D is perhaps TRBD1 (6 bases). The CDR3 sequence is CASSTTTGFKQYF. The CDR3 DNA reads TGTGCCAGCAGTACAACCACAGGGTTCAAGCAGTACTTC.